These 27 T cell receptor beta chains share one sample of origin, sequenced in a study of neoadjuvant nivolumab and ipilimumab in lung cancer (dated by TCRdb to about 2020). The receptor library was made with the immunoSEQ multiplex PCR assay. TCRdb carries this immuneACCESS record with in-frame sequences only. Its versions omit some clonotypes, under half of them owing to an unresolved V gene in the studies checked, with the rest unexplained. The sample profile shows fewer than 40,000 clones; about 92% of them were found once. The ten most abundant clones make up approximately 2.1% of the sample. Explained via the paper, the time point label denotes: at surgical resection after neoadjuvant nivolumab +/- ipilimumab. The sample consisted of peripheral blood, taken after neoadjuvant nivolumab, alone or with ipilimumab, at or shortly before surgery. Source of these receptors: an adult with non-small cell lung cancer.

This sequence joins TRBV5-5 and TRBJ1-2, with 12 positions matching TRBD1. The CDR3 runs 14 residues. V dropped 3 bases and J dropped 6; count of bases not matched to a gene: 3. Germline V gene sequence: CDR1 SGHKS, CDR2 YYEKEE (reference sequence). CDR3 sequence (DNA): TGTGCCAGCAGCTGGGACAGGGGGCTAAATGGCTACACCTTC. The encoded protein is CASSWDRGLNGYTF.

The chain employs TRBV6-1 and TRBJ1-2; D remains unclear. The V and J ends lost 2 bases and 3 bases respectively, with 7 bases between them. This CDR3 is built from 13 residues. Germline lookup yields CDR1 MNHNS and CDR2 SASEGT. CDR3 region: CASSETADYGYTF. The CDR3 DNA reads TGTGCCAGCAGTGAAACGGCAGACTATGGCTACACCTTC.

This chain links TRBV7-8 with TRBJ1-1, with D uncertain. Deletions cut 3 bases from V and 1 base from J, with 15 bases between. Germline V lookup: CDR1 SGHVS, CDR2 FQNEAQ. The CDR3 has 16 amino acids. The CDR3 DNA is TGTGCCAGCAGCTTTCGTCCAGGAAGGACGAACACTGAAGCTTTCTTT. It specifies CASSFRPGRTNTEAFF.

CDR3 coding DNA: TGCAGCGTTTCGGACAGTTTGCTAGCCAAAAACATTCAGTACTTC. Encoded protein: CSVSDSLLAKNIQYF. The V call is TRBV29-1, the J call TRBJ2-4; a possible D gene is TRBD1 (6 bases). V was shortened by 5 bases and J by 0 bases, with 14 bases between the two germline ends. The CDR3 runs 15 residues. Germline V gene sequence: CDR1 SQVTM, CDR2 ANQGSEA. The variable domain in full, with the rest retrieved from reference TRBV29-1 and TRBJ2-4, is SAVISQKPSRDICQRGTSLTIQCQVDSQVTMMFWYRQQPGQSLTLIATANQGSEATYESGFVIDKFPISRPNLTFSTLTVSNMSPEDSSIYLCSVSDSLLAKNIQYFGAGTRLSVL.

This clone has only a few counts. CDR3 nucleotide sequence: TGTGCCAGCAGCTCCAGAGGGGGCACTGAAGCTTTCTTT. Protein: CASSSRGGTEAFF. The V gene is TRBV7-3, the J gene TRBJ1-1, with TRBD1 as a possible D gene (6 bases). Germline V gene sequence: CDR1 SGHTA, CDR2 FQGTGA. V was shortened by 4 bases and J by 4 bases, with 10 bases between the two germline ends. This CDR3 has 13 residues.

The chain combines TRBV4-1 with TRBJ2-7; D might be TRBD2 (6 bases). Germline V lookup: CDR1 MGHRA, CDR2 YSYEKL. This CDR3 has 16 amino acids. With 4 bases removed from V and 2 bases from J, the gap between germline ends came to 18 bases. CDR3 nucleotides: TGCGCCAGCAGCCTCACGCCGAGCGGGCCACCCTACGAGCAGTACTTC. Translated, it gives CASSLTPSGPPYEQYF.

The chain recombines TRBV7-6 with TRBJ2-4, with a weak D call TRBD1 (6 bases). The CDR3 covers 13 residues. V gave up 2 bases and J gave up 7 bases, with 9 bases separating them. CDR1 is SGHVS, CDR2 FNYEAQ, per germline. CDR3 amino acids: CASSLPGENIQYF. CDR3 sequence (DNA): TGTGCCAGCAGCTTACCAGGGGAGAACATTCAGTACTTC.

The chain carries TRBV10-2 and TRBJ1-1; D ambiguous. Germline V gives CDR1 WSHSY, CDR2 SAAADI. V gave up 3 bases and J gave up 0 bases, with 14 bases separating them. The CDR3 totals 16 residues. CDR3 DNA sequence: TGCGCCAGCAGTGATTCAAAGACTCTCATGAACACTGAAGCTTTCTTT. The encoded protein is CASSDSKTLMNTEAFF.

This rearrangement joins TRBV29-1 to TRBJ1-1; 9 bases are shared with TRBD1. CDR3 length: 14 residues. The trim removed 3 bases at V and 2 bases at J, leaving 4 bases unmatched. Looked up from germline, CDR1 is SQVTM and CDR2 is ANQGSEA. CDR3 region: CSVDGTGRNTEAFF. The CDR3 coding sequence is TGCAGCGTTGACGGGACAGGGAGAAACACTGAAGCTTTCTTT. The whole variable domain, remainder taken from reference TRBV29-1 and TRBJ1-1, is SAVISQKPSRDICQRGTSLTIQCQVDSQVTMMFWYRQQPGQSLTLIATANQGSEATYESGFVIDKFPISRPNLTFSTLTVSNMSPEDSSIYLCSVDGTGRNTEAFFGQGTRLTVV.

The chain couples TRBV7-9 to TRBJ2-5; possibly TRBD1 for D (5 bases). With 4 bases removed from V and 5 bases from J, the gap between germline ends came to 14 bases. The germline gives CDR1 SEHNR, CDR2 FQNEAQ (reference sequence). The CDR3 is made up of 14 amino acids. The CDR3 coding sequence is TGTGCCAGCAGCTCACAGGTGTATTCGGAGACCCAGTACTTC. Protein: CASSSQVYSETQYF.

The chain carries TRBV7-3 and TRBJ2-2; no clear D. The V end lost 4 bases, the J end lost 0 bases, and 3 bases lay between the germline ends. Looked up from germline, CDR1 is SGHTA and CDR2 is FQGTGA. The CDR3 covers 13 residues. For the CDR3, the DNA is TGTGCCAGCAGCTCGTCGAACACCGGGGAGCTGTTTTTT. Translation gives CASSSSNTGELFF.

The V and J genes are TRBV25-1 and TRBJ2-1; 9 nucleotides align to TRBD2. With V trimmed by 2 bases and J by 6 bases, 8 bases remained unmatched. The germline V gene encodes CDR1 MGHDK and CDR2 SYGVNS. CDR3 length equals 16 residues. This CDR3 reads CASSETGTSRGNEQFF. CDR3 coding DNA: TGTGCCAGCAGTGAAACTGGGACTAGCCGGGGCAATGAGCAGTTCTTC.

For the CDR3, the DNA is TGTGCCAGCAGCCAACTCCTAGCGGGAGGGCCGGCGAACACCGGGGAGCTGTTTTTT. It codes for CASSQLLAGGPANTGELFF. V gene TRBV14 combines with J gene TRBJ2-2; TRBD2 aligns across 12 bases. The CDR3 loop spans 19 amino acids. With V trimmed by 2 bases and J by 0 bases, 7 bases remained unmatched. CDR1 is SGHDN, CDR2 FVKESK, per germline. Supplemented by reference TRBV14 and TRBJ2-2, the full variable domain reads EAGVTQFPSHSVIEKGQTVTLRCDPISGHDNLYWYRRVMGKEIKFLLHFVKESKQDESGMPNNRFLAERTGGTYSTLKVQPAELEDSGVYFCASSQLLAGGPANTGELFFGEGSRLTVL.

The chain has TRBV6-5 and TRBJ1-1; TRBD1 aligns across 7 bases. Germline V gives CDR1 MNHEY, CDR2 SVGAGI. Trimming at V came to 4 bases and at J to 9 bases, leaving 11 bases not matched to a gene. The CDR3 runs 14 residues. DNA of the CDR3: TGTGCCAGCAGTTTCCAACGACAGGGCTCCAAAGCTTTCTTT. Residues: CASSFQRQGSKAFF.

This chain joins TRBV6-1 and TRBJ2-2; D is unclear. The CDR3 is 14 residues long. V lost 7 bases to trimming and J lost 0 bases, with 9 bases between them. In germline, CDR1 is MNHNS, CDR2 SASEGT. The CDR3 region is CASKDGTNTGELFF. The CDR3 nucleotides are TGTGCCAGCAAAGACGGAACGAACACCGGGGAGCTGTTTTTT.

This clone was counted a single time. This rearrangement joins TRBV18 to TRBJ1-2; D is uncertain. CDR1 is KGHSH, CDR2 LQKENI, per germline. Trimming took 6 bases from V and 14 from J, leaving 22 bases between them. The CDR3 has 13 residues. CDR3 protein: CASSYSARPMETF. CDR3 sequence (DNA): TGTGCCAGCTCGTACTCCGCCCGCCCCATGGAAACCTTC.

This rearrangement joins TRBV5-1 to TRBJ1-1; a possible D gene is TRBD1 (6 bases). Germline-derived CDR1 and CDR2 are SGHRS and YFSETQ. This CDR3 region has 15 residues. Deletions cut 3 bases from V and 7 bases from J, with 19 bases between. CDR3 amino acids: CASSSEYQGLDEAFF. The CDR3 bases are TGCGCCAGCAGCTCAGAGTATCAGGGGTTAGATGAAGCTTTCTTT.

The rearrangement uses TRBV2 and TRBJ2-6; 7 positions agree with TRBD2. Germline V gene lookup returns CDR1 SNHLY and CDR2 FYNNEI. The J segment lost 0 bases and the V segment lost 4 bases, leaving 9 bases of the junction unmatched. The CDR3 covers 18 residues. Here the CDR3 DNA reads TGTGCCAGCAGTGTAGGCGGGAGTCGTTACTCTGGGGCCAACGTCCTGACTTTC. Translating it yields CASSVGGSRYSGANVLTF.

CDR3 nucleotides: TGTGCCAGCAGCTTACGAGCGGGGCATGAGCAGTTCTTC. Residues: CASSLRAGHEQFF. The rearrangement joins TRBV11-2 to TRBJ2-1; TRBD2 agrees at 7 bases. The CDR3 totals 13 residues. CDR1 SGHAT and CDR2 FQNNGV come from the germline V gene. The ends lost 2 bases at V and 8 bases at J; junction bases unmatched: 3.

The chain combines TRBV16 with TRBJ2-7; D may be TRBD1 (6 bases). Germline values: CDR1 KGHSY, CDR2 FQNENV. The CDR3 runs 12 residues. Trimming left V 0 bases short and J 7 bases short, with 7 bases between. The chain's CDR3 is CASSQSRGEQYF. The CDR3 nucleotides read TGTGCCAGCAGCCAATCGAGGGGGGAGCAGTACTTC.

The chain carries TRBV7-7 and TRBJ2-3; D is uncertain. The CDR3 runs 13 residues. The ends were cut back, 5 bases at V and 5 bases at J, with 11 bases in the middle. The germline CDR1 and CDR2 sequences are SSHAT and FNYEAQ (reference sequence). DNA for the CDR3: TGTGCCAGCAGCCCTCCAAACAGAGATACGCAGTATTTT. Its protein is CASSPPNRDTQYF.

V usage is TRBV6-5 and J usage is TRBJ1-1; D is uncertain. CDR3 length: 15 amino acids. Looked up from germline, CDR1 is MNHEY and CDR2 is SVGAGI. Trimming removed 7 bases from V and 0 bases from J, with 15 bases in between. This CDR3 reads CASTPRRTVNTEAFF. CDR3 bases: TGTGCCAGCACTCCCCGGCGGACGGTGAACACTGAAGCTTTCTTT.

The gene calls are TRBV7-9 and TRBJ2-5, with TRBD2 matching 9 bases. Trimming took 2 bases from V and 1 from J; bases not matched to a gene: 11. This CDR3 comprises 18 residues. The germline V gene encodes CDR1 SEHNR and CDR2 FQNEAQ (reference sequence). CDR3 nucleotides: TGTGCCAGCAGCTTATACGGGCTAGCGGGGATAGTCCAAGAGACCCAGTACTTC. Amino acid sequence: CASSLYGLAGIVQETQYF.

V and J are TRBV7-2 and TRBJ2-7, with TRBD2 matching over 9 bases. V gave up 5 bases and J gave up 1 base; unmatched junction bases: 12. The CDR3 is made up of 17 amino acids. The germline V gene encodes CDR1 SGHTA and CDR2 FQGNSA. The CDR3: CASSPGTSRTWSYEQYF. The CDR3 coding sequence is TGTGCCAGCAGCCCAGGGACTAGCCGCACTTGGTCCTACGAGCAGTACTTC.

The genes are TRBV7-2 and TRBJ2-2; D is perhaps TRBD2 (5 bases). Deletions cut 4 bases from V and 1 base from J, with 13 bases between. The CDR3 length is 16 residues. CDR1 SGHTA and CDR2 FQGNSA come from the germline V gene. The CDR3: CASSWERVENTGELFF. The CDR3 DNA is TGTGCCAGCAGCTGGGAGAGGGTTGAGAACACCGGGGAGCTGTTTTTT.

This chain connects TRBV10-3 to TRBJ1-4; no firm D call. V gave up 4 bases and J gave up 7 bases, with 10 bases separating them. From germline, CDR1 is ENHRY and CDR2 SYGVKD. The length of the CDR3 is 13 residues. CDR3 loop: CAISVPGSEKLFF. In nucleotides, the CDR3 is TGTGCCATCAGTGTCCCCGGTAGTGAAAAACTGTTTTTT.

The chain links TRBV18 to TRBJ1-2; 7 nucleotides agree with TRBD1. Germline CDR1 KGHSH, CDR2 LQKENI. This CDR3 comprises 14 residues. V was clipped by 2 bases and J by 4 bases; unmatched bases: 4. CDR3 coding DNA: TGTGCCAGCTCACCAGTACAGGGGATCTATGGCTACACCTTC. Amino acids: CASSPVQGIYGYTF.